The entry that follows covers one T cell receptor beta chain sequence. The clone's antigen remains unknown. Base quality data are lacking; no much larger clone is found one base away. The CDR3 has 13 amino acids, counting the end cysteine and phenylalanine. Only the CDR3 DNA is retained, 39 bases long and in frame from the first base. The junction shows trimming of 5 bases on V and 12 bases on J, plus 19 bases between the germline ends. From the germline V gene, CDR1 is SGHVS and CDR2 is FQNEAQ. For the unsorted PBMC libraries, 2 million PBMCs were stored in RNAlater at -80 degrees C until RNA extraction and were used to generate the libraries. Multiple sclerosis patients were enrolled in a US clinical protocol under which disease progression was evaluated by magnetic resonance imaging. Peripheral blood was subjected to Ficoll-Hypaque density gradient centrifugation to isolate PBMCs, which were then cryopreserved in liquid nitrogen.

cDNA was synthesized by template-switch 5'RACE using a primer with a 10-nucleotide random unique molecular identifier that tagged each TCR transcript. Over 180 million TCR-beta sequences, covering 15-18 subjects, were produced in each sequencing run. Total RNA was extracted with the RNeasy kit. The KAPA Real-time Library Amplification kit was used to amplify TCR-beta VDJ regions with primers targeting the TCR constant region and the 5'RACE anchor. A first PCR added sample indexes and Illumina adaptors, and a second PCR then raised library yield. After purification with Ampure beads, the TCR product of roughly 650 bp was size-selected on a 2% E-gel SizeSelection system. Before pooling, libraries had their quality checked on a Bioanalyzer, their concentration measured with Qubit, and their quantity determined with the Kapa Library Quantification kit. Paired-end 2 x 150 bp sequencing of the libraries was performed on an Illumina HiSeq 2500. To increase sequence diversity, roughly 23-30% phiX was spiked into each library pool. On the study's bioinformatics: Quality-filtered reads were processed with the UMI-based MiGEC pipeline, and over 75% of raw TCR sequences were removed by the MiGEC pipeline during error correction. VDJ genes were aligned to IMGT germline references, and clonotypes were defined by unique CDR3 amino acid sequence plus V-J genes. VDJtools evaluated clonal expansion, Shannon diversity and CDR3 relatedness (CalcPairwiseDistances, ClusterSamples); CLCbio workbench built phylogenetic trees. Using coefficient-of-variation modelling across technical triplicates, the study counted a clone as expanded if it had at least 8 unique UMIs. The public reads were run again by TCRdb, first through fastp at Q25 and then through MiXCR, and only productive beta chains were kept. When rows share a CDR3 protein, they turn into one entry using the most common DNA and genes. These V and J calls derive from TCRdb rather than the authors' analysis. The sample contains more than 45,000 distinct CDR3 sequences, roughly 4.4% of them found a single time. The ten largest clones add up to 2.5% to 3% of the sample.

The data were obtained in a study of neurological immune-mediated disorders (dated by TCRdb to between 2017 and 2020). Concerning the study at large: Of the roughly 34 multiple sclerosis patients, 31 had relapsing-remitting MS and 3 had secondary progressive MS. The study compared peripheral blood TCR-beta repertoires of HTLV-I-associated myelopathy (HAM/TSP) patients, multiple sclerosis patients and healthy controls using UMI-based sequencing. Longitudinal samples, technical triplicates and paired sorted CD4+ and CD8+ T-cell subsets, alongside PBMC samples, were included among the 90 to 130 TCR-beta libraries. Of the 65 to 70 subjects in the cohort, around 15 were HAM/TSP patients, roughly 34 were multiple sclerosis patients, and 20 were healthy controls.

General conclusions and limits of the study: No identical CDR3 amino acid sequences were found to be shared among expanded clones across subjects, suggesting that TCR-beta repertoires were private in all groups. TCR clonal expansion was highest in HAM/TSP patients and lowest in MS patients, with MS patients falling below even healthy controls. Repertoires from 18 of 34 MS patients were grouped by phylogenetic analysis into a cluster of related CDR3 sequences, suggesting a possible repertoire-level signature. The MS cluster showed no association with clinical or MRI features, and the authors stated that larger cohorts are needed.

The sequencing input was PBMCs. The chain was built from TRBV7-8 and TRBJ2-5; no D gene can be assigned with confidence. The TCR comes from a man aged 50-60 years with multiple sclerosis. The CDR3 here reads CASSLPIHAAKYF. The DNA sequence reads TGTGCCAGCAGCCTCCCCATCCATGCGGCCAAGTACTTC.